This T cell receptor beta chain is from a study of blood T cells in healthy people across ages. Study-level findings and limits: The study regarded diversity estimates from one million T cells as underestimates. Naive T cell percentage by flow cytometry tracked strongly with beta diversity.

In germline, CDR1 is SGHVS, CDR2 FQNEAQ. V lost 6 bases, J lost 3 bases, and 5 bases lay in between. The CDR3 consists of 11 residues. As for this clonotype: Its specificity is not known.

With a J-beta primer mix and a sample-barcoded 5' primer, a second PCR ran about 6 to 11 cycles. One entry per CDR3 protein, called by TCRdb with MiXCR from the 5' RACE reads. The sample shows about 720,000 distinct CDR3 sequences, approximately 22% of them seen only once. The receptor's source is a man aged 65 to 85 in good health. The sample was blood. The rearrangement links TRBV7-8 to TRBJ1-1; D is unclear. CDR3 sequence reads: CASRIDTEAFF. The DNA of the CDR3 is TGTGCCAGCAGAATCGACACTGAAGCTTTCTTT.